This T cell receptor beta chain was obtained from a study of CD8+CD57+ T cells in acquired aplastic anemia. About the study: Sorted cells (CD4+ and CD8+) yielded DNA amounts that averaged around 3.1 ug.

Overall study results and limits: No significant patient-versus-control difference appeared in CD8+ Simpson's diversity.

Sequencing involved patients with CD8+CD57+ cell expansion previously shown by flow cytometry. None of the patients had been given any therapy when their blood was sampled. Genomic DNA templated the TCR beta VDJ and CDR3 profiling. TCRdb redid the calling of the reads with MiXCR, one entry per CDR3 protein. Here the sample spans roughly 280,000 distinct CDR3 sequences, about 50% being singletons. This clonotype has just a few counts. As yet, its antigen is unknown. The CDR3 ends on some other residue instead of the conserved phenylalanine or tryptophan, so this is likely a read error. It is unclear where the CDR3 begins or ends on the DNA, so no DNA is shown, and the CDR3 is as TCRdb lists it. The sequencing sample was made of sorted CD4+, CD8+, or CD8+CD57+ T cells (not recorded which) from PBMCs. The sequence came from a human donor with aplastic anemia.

The CDR3 is CSVGVQHQLY. The chain links TRBV29-1 to TRBJ1-2. The CDR3 length is 10 residues, termini included. CDR1 is SQVTM and CDR2 is ANQGSEA in the germline V gene.